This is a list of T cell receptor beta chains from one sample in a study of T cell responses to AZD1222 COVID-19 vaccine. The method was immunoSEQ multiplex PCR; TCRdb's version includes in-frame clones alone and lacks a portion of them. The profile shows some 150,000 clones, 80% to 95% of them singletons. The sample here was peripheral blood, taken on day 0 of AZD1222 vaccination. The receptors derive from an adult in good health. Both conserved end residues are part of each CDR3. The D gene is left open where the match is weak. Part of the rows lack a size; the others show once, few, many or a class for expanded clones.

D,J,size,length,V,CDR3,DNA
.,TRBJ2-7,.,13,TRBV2,CATKKRFSYEQYF,TGTGCCACGAAGAAGCGGTTTTCCTACGAGCAGTACTTC
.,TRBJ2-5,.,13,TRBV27,CASSLSSEVAQYF,TGTGCCAGCAGTTTATCCAGCGAGGTTGCCCAGTACTTC
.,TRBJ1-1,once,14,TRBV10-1,CASSESDENTEAFF,TGCGCCAGCAGTGAGTCGGACGAGAACACTGAAGCTTTCTTT
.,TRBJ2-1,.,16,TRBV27,CASSFFQGPSYNEQFF,TGTGCCAGCAGCTTTTTCCAGGGCCCCTCCTACAATGAGCAGTTCTTC
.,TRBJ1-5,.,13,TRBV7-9,CASSRNSNQPQHF,TGTGCCAGCAGTCGAAATAGCAATCAGCCCCAGCATTTT
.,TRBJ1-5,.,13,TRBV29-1,CSVGWGGNQPQHF,TGCAGCGTCGGGTGGGGGGGCAATCAGCCCCAGCATTTT
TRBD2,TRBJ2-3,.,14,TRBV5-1,CASSFGLGGDTQYF,TGCGCCAGCAGCTTTGGACTAGGAGGAGATACGCAGTATTTT
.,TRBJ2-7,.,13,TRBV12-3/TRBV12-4,CASTIGLWHEQYF,TGTGCCAGCACGATAGGACTTTGGCACGAGCAGTACTTC
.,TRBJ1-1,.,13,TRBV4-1,CASSQIGAIEAFF,TGCGCCAGCAGCCAAATCGGGGCGATAGAAGCTTTCTTT
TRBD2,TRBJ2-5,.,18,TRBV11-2,CASSPGGTSGGARKTQYF,TGTGCCAGCAGCCCAGGAGGGACTAGCGGGGGGGCTCGTAAGACCCAGTACTTC
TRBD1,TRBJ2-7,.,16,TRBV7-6,CASSWMPRTGGAEQYF,TGTGCCAGCAGCTGGATGCCTCGGACAGGGGGAGCCGAGCAGTACTTC
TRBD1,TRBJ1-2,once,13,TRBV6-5,CASRTGRDYGYTF,TGTGCCAGTAGGACAGGGAGGGACTATGGCTACACCTTC
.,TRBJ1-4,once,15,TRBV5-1,CASSPGSATNEKLFF,TGCGCCAGCAGCCCGGGAAGTGCAACTAATGAAAAACTGTTTTTT
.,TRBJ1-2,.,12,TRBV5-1,CASSLSPGAITF,TGCGCCAGCAGCTTGTCACCGGGGGCAATCACCTTC